This TCR beta chain is from a study of T cells in localized non-small cell lung cancer. Using immunoSEQ multiplex PCR, the repertoire was profiled, and TCRdb retains in-frame clones only, with some absent. The top ten clones hold approximately 4% of a sample with 30,000 to 35,000 clones, almost 90% of them seen once. Germline assignment: CDR1 SGHRS and CDR2 YFSETQ. This CDR3 is built from 14 residues. Trimming removed 1 base from V and 3 bases from J; junction bases left unmatched: 3. This specimen was peripheral blood, taken before any cancer treatment. This clonotype was obtained from a woman aged 35-70 years with stage I lung adenocarcinoma. J is TRBJ1-1 and V is TRBV5-1; 7 nucleotides match TRBD1. CDR3 region: CASSLYRGYTEAFF. DNA for the CDR3: TGCGCCAGCAGCTTGTACAGGGGATACACTGAAGCTTTCTTT.